The 9 T cell receptor beta chains presented below share a single source sample, sequenced in a study of PD-1 blockade in mismatch repair-deficient tumors. Using immunoSEQ multiplex PCR, the repertoire was profiled, and TCRdb retains in-frame clones only, with some absent. The sample yields some 84,000 clones, approximately 81% seen once. Sequences were derived from peripheral blood, sampled 12 weeks after starting pembrolizumab. Receptors originate from an adult with mismatch repair-deficient cancer.

On this clone: Different DNA sequences within this sample yield the same CDR3. The CDR3 bases are TGTGCCAGCAGCTTAGACCCCGGGCCCTACGAGCAGTACTTC. It specifies CASSLDPGPYEQYF. The chain links TRBV11-2 to TRBJ2-7, with unresolved D. The CDR3 has 14 residues. Germline V gives CDR1 SGHAT, CDR2 FQNNGV. The ends were cut back, 0 bases at V and 2 bases at J, with 8 bases in the middle. Together with reference TRBV11-2 and TRBJ2-7, the CDR3 gives the full variable domain: EAGVAQSPRYKIIEKRQSVAFWCNPISGHATLYWYQQILGQGPKLLIQFQNNGVVDDSQLPKDRFSAERLKGVDSTLKIQPAKLEDSAVYLCASSLDPGPYEQYFGPGTRLTVT.

The gene calls are TRBV7-6 and TRBJ2-2; 9 nucleotides align to TRBD2. Germline assignment: CDR1 SGHVS and CDR2 FNYEAQ. The CDR3 contains 17 residues. V trimming: 5 bases; J trimming: 6 bases; junction bases outside the gene matches: 13. The CDR3 region is CASSGRIVAGAAGELFF. CDR3 DNA: TGTGCCAGCAGCGGGAGGATCGTAGCGGGAGCCGCCGGGGAGCTGTTTTTT.

This chain links TRBV19 with TRBJ2-2, with D unresolved. V dropped 7 bases and J dropped 0 bases, with 3 bases sitting between them. The germline gives CDR1 LNHDA, CDR2 SQIVND (reference sequence). There are 12 residues in the CDR3. DNA for the CDR3: TGTGCCAGTAAGGCGAACACCGGGGAGCTGTTTTTT. Its protein is CASKANTGELFF.

The J gene is TRBJ2-7, the V gene TRBV28, with TRBD1 as a possible D gene (5 bases). The CDR3 runs 12 residues. Between the trimmed V and J ends, which lost 11 bases and 4 bases, there was a span of 15 bases. From germline, CDR1 is MDHEN and CDR2 SYDVKM. CDR3 nucleotide sequence: TGTGCCGTCCTGACAGAAATTTACGAGCAGTACTTC. This translates into CAVLTEIYEQYF.

The genes are TRBV4-2 and TRBJ2-7; no clear D. V was shortened by 0 bases and J by 0 bases, with 9 bases between the two germline ends. This CDR3 contains 15 residues. CDR1 is LGHNA and CDR2 is YNFKEQ in the germline V gene. The CDR3 DNA is TGTGCCAGCAGCCAAGAAAGGGCCTCCTCCTACGAGCAGTACTTC. This translates into CASSQERASSYEQYF.

The chain is built from TRBV19 and TRBJ2-3, with 9 bases fitting TRBD1. The CDR3 spans 16 residues. Unmatched junction bases numbered 9, after V lost 5 bases and J lost 3 bases. Germline CDR1 is LNHDA and CDR2 is SQIVND (reference sequence). CDR3 loop: CASSPNRGQGTDTQYF. DNA for the CDR3: TGTGCCAGTAGTCCAAACAGGGGGCAGGGTACAGATACGCAGTATTTT.

This clone was observed a few times. The J gene is TRBJ2-2, the V gene TRBV27; no firm D call. V dropped 6 bases and J dropped 2 bases, with 7 bases sitting between them. CDR1 is MNHEY, CDR2 SMNVEV, per germline (reference sequence). The length of the CDR3 is 13 residues. CDR3 in amino acids: CASSPINTGELFF. CDR3 bases: TGTGCCAGCAGCCCTATTAACACCGGGGAGCTGTTTTTT.

The chain couples TRBV29-1 to TRBJ2-7; no firm D call. The V gene lost 3 bases and the J gene lost 3 bases, with 9 bases spanning the gap. Per the germline V gene, CDR1 is SQVTM and CDR2 is ANQGSEA. This CDR3 contains 12 residues. This chain's CDR3 is CSVDGADYEQYF. The DNA of the CDR3 is TGCAGCGTTGATGGCGCAGACTACGAGCAGTACTTC.

Of note for this clone: A read error may account for a junction end that differs from germline. The chain recombines TRBV5-3 with TRBJ1-1; D is unclear. TRBV5-3 is assigned to the ORF class and has an uncertain function. CDR3 length equals 14 residues. This CDR3 reads CASSLEWGNTEAFF. The CDR3 coding sequence is TGTGCCAGCAGCTTGGAGTGGGGGAACACTGAAGCTTTCTTT.